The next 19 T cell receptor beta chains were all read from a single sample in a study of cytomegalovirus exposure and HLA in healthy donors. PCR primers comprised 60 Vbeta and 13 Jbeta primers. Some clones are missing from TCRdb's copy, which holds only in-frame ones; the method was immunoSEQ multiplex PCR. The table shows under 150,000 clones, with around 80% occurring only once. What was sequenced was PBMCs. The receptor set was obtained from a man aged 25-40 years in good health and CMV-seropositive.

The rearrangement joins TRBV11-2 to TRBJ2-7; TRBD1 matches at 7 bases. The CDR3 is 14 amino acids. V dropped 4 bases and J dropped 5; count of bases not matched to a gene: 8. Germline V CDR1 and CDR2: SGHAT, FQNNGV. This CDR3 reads CASSSYLGQDEQYF. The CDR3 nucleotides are TGTGCCAGCAGCTCATATTTAGGACAGGACGAGCAGTACTTC.

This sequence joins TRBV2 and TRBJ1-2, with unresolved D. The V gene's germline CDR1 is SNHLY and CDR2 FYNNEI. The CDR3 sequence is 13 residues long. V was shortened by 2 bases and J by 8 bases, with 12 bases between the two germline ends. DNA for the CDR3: TGTGCCAGCAGTGAAAGTACTTCTCTAGGCTACACCTTC. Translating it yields CASSESTSLGYTF.

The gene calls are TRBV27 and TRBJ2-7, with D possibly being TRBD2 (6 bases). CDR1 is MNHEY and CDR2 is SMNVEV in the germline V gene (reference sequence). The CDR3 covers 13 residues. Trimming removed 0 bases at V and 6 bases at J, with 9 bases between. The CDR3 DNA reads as TGTGCCAGCAGTTTATCGTGGAGGGGCGAGCAGTACTTC. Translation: CASSLSWRGEQYF.

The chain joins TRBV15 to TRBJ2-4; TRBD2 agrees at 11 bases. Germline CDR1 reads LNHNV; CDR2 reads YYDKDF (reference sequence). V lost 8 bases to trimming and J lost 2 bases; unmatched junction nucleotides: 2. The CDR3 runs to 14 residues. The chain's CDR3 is CATGLAGTKNIQYF. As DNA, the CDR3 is TGTGCCACCGGACTAGCGGGCACCAAAAACATTCAGTACTTC. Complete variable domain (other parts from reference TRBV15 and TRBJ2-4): DAMVIQNPRYQVTQFGKPVTLSCSQTLNHNVMYWYQQKSSQAPKLLFHYYDKDFNNEADTPDNFQSRRPNTSFCFLDIRSPGLGDTAMYLCATGLAGTKNIQYFGAGTRLSVL.

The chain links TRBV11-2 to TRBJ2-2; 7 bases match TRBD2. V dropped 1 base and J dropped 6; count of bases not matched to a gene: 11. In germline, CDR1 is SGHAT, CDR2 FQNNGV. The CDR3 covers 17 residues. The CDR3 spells CASSLVVRGSGSGELFF. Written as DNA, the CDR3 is TGTGCCAGCAGCTTAGTTGTACGCGGGAGCGGGTCCGGGGAGCTGTTTTTT.

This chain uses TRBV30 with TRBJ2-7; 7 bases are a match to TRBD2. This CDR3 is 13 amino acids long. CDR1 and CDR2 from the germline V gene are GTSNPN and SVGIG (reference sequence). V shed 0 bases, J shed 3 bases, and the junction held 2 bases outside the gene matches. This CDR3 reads CAWSVVAGYEQYF. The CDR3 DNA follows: TGTGCCTGGAGTGTAGTAGCGGGCTACGAGCAGTACTTC.

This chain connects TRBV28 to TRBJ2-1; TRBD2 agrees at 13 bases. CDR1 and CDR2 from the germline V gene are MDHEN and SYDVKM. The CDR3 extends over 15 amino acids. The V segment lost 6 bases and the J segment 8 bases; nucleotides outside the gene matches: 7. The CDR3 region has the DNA TGTGCCAGCAGCGGTACTAGCGGGAGGGGCCATGAGCAGTTCTTC. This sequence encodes CASSGTSGRGHEQFF.

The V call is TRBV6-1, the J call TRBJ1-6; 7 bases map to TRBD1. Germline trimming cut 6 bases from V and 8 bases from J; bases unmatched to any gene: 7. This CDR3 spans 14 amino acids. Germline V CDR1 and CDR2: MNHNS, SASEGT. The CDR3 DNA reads TGTGCCAGCAGGACCGGGACAGACTATTCACCCCTCCACTTT. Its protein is CASRTGTDYSPLHF.

The CDR3 here is CASSLNGGLSYEQYF. Here the CDR3 DNA reads TGTGCCAGCAGTTTAAACGGGGGGCTCTCCTACGAGCAGTACTTC. The genes are TRBV28 and TRBJ2-7; perhaps TRBD2 as D (7 bases). This CDR3 comprises 15 residues. Germline V gives CDR1 MDHEN, CDR2 SYDVKM. Trimming stripped 2 bases from V and 0 bases from J, with 11 bases between.

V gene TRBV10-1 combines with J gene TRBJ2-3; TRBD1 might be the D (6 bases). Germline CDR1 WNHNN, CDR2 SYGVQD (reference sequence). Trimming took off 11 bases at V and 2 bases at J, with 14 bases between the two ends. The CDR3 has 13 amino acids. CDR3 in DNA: TGCGCCCACCAGCCAGGGGACACAGATACGCAGTATTTT. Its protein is CAHQPGDTDTQYF.

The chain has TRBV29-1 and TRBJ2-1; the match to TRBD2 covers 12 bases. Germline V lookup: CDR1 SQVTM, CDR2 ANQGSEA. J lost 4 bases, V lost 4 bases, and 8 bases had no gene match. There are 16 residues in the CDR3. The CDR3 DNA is TGCAGCGTTGGTACCAGGACTAGCGGGGCTTACAATGAGCAGTTCTTC. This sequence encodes CSVGTRTSGAYNEQFF.

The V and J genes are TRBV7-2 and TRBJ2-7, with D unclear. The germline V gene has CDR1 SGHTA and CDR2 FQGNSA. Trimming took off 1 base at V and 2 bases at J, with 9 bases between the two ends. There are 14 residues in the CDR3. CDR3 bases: TGTGCCAGCAGCTTAGGCTTCACTACCTACGAGCAGTACTTC. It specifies CASSLGFTTYEQYF.

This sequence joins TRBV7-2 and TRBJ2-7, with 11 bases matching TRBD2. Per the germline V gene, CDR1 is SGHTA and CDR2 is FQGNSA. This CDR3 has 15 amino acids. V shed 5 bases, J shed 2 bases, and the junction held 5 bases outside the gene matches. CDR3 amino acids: CASSPTSGGTYEQYF. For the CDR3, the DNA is TGTGCCAGCAGCCCCACTAGCGGGGGCACCTACGAGCAGTACTTC.

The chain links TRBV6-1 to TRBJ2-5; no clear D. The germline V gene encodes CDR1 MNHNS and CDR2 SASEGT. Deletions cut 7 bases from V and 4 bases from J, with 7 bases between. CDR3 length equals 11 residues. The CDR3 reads CASTELETQYF. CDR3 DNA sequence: TGTGCCAGCACCGAGCTAGAGACCCAGTACTTC.

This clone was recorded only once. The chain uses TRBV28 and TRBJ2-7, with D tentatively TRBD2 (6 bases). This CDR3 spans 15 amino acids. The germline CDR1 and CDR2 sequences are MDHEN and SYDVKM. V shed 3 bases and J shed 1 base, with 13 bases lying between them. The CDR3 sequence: CASSFVGGASYEQYF. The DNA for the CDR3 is TGTGCCAGCAGTTTTGTGGGAGGTGCGTCCTACGAGCAGTACTTC.

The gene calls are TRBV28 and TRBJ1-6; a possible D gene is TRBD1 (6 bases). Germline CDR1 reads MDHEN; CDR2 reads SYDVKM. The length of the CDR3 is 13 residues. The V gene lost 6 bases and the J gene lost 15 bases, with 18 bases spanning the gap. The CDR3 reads CASRVRGLPDLHF. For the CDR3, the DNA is TGTGCCAGCAGGGTCAGGGGCCTCCCTGACCTCCACTTT.

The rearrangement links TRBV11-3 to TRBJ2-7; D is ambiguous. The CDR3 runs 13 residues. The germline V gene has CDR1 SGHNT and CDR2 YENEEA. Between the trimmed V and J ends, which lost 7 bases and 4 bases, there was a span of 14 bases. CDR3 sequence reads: CASTSPRQYEQYF. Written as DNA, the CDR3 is TGTGCCAGCACCAGTCCCAGGCAGTACGAGCAGTACTTC.

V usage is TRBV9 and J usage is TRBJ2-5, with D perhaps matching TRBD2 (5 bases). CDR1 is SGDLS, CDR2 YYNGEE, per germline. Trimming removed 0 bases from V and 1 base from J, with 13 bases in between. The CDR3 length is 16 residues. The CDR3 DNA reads TGTGCCAGCAGCGTAGTGGGTTCGACTACCCAAGAGACCCAGTACTTC. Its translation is CASSVVGSTTQETQYF.

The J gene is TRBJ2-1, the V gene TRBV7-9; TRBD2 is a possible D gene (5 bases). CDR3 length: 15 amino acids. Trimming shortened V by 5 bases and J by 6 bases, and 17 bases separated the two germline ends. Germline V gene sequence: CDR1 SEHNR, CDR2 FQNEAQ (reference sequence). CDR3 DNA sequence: TGTGCCAGCAGCCCCCACTCCGGGAAGGGCAATGAGCAGTTCTTC. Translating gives CASSPHSGKGNEQFF.